This T cell receptor (beta chain) stems from a study of CXCR3-negative and CXCR3-positive naive CD8 T cells. With regard to this clonotype: Its antigen remains unknown.

Study-wide findings and caveats: Naive subsets did not differ in surface CD5, and the authors estimated TCR strength using properties of the TRB CDR3. Each naive subset displayed comparably high diversity, whereas memory CD8+ cells displayed much lower diversity. With respect to TRBV-TRBJ usage, naive CXCR3-negative and CXCR3-positive cells were similar; memory differed. More hydrophobic TRB CDR3s occurred in CXCR3-positive than in CXCR3-negative naive cells.

The CDR3 covers 17 residues. Per the germline V gene, CDR1 is SGHVS and CDR2 is FNYEAQ. A CD45RO-CCR7+CD27+CD95- phenotype identified naive CD8+ T cells. The study made its TRB cDNA libraries by 5' RACE, adding UMI labels. With the 5' RACE reads reprocessed, TCRdb shows one record per CDR3 protein and no DNA. Its table lists approximately 100,000 distinct CDR3 sequences. The rearrangement joins TRBV7-6 to TRBJ2-5; TCRdb's D call, TRBD1, is unchecked because there is no DNA. Material for sequencing was naive CXCR3+ CD8+ T cells from blood. Subset defined: CD45RO-CCR7+CD27+CD95- naive CD8+ T cells expressing CXCR3 (TNR3+). This receptor was taken from a human donor in good health. Some clones in this sample may be carry-over from other donors' samples. The CDR3 loop reads CASSLVVGQVWQETQYF.